The 24 T cell receptor beta chains listed next were all sequenced from one sample in a study of blood T cell repertoires in COVID-19 (TCRdb year 2020). Preparation of the library involved the immunoSEQ multiplex PCR assay. Not all clones reach the TCRdb copy of this immuneACCESS table, which keeps in-frame sequences only. Checked studies attribute under half of the gap to unresolved V genes and leave the rest unexplained. Counted in this sample were about 380,000 clones; 85% of them appeared once. The biggest ten clones account for about 3.6% of the sample. The sequenced sample consisted of peripheral blood. Every receptor here comes from a woman younger than 30 with acute or convalescent COVID-19.

The genes are TRBV29-1 and TRBJ1-1, with 8 bases fitting TRBD1. CDR3 size: 15 residues. Trimming took 0 bases from V and 4 from J; bases not matched to a gene: 7. CDR1 and CDR2 from the germline V gene are SQVTM and ANQGSEA. The CDR3 loop reads CSVEDLGQGGTEAFF. CDR3 coding DNA: TGCAGCGTTGAAGATCTCGGACAGGGTGGCACTGAAGCTTTCTTT.

The rearrangement uses TRBV30 and TRBJ1-2, with unresolved D. V lost 0 bases, J lost 7 bases, and 15 bases lay in between. Germline-derived CDR1 and CDR2 are GTSNPN and SVGIG (reference sequence). CDR3 length: 14 residues. The CDR3 DNA is TGTGCCTGGAGTGTACCCATTCTAGTGAGTGGCTACACCTTC. Protein sequence: CAWSVPILVSGYTF.

This clone has just one count. This sequence joins TRBV9 and TRBJ2-7, with D possibly TRBD2 on 5 matching bases. The V end lost 3 bases, the J end lost 4 bases, and 11 bases lay between the germline ends. CDR3 length equals 13 residues. Germline CDR1 is SGDLS and CDR2 is YYNGEE. The CDR3 loop is CASSGGDSYEQYF. The CDR3 region has the DNA TGTGCCAGCAGCGGGGGAGATTCATACGAGCAGTACTTC.

V is TRBV2 and J is TRBJ1-1; D possibly corresponds to TRBD1 (5 bases). Between the trimmed V and J ends, which lost 9 bases and 1 base, there was a span of 6 bases. This CDR3 is built from 11 residues. Germline lookup yields CDR1 SNHLY and CDR2 FYNNEI. CDR3 region: CARRGNTEAFF. In DNA, the CDR3 is TGTGCCAGAAGGGGGAACACTGAAGCTTTCTTT.

CDR3 region: CASSSGQGSTDTQYF. CDR3 sequence (DNA): TGTGCCAGCAGCTCAGGACAGGGTAGTACAGATACGCAGTATTTT. V usage is TRBV11-1 and J usage is TRBJ2-3, with TRBD1 matching over 8 bases. The germline V gene has CDR1 SGHAT and CDR2 FQDESV (reference sequence). Losses at the gene ends were 4 bases for V and 3 bases for J; bases not matched to a gene: 6. The CDR3 has 15 amino acids.

V gene TRBV4-2 combines with J gene TRBJ1-5; 10 positions match TRBD1. The CDR3 spans 16 residues. Trimming took 4 bases from V and 0 from J; bases not matched to a gene: 3. CDR1 is LGHNA and CDR2 is YNFKEQ in the germline V gene. CDR3 loop: CASSLGTGDSNQPQHF. The CDR3 coding sequence is TGTGCCAGCAGCCTTGGGACAGGGGATAGCAATCAGCCCCAGCATTTT.

The chain is built from TRBV6-6 and TRBJ1-5; TRBD1 matches 8 bases. Germline V lookup: CDR1 MNHNY, CDR2 SVGAGI (reference sequence). The junction had 8 bases not matched to a gene; V was cut back by 4 bases and J by 3 bases. This CDR3 spans 16 amino acids. The CDR3 nucleotides read TGTGCCAGCAGTTTATACAGGGGGGATATCAATCAGCCCCAGCATTTT. Translating gives CASSLYRGDINQPQHF.

The CDR3 sequence is CASSLEAERETQYF. The CDR3 nucleotides are TGTGCCAGCAGCTTGGAGGCGGAGCGAGAGACCCAGTACTTC. The chain couples TRBV5-4 to TRBJ2-5; D gene unclear. Germline CDR1 SGHNT, CDR2 YYREEE (reference sequence). This CDR3 has 14 residues. Trimming cost V 0 bases and J 4 bases, with 10 bases left between them.

The V call is TRBV11-2, the J call TRBJ1-2, with D possibly being TRBD1 (5 bases). The germline V and J ends were trimmed by 4 bases and 8 bases, with 20 bases remaining between them. The germline V gene has CDR1 SGHAT and CDR2 FQNNGV. There are 15 residues in the CDR3. CDR3 amino acids: CASSYGATESMGYTF. The CDR3 coding sequence is TGTGCCAGCAGCTATGGGGCGACAGAGTCAATGGGCTACACCTTC. Full variable domain (outside the CDR3, taken from reference TRBV11-2 and TRBJ1-2): EAGVAQSPRYKIIEKRQSVAFWCNPISGHATLYWYQQILGQGPKLLIQFQNNGVVDDSQLPKDRFSAERLKGVDSTLKIQPAKLEDSAVYLCASSYGATESMGYTFGSGTRLTVV.

This chain uses TRBV14 with TRBJ1-2; the match to TRBD1 covers 8 bases. CDR1 is SGHDN, CDR2 FVKESK, per germline. Trimming at V came to 4 bases and at J to 9 bases, leaving 13 bases not matched to a gene. This CDR3 region has 15 residues. The CDR3 DNA is TGTGCCAGCAGCCTTCGTGCAGGGGGCTTGGTTAGCTACACCTTC. Translation: CASSLRAGGLVSYTF.

The genes are TRBV5-1 and TRBJ2-7, with 8 bases that match TRBD1. This CDR3 is 15 amino acids long. J lost 2 bases, V lost 0 bases, and 4 bases had no gene match. Germline values: CDR1 SGHRS, CDR2 YFSETQ. The CDR3 spells CASSLEDREAYEQYF. As DNA, the CDR3 is TGCGCCAGCAGCTTGGAGGACAGGGAGGCCTACGAGCAGTACTTC.

The gene calls are TRBV6-1 and TRBJ2-5; TRBD1 matches 7 bases. The CDR3 loop spans 17 amino acids. Trimming took 3 bases from V and 1 from J; bases not matched to a gene: 11. Germline V gene sequence: CDR1 MNHNS, CDR2 SASEGT. The CDR3 DNA reads as TGTGCCAGCAGTGAGCAAGGGGGCAAGGGGCGCCAAGAGACCCAGTACTTC. It specifies CASSEQGGKGRQETQYF.

This clone was seen many times. The chain has TRBV6-1 and TRBJ1-1; 10 positions agree with TRBD1. CDR3 length: 16 amino acids. V gave up 1 base and J gave up 6 bases; unmatched junction bases: 8. Germline V gene lookup returns CDR1 MNHNS and CDR2 SASEGT. CDR3 in amino acids: CASSEESSGTGAEAFF. DNA of the CDR3: TGTGCCAGCAGTGAAGAGTCCAGCGGGACAGGGGCTGAAGCTTTCTTT.

On this clone: In the same sample, other DNA sequences code for this CDR3. The rearrangement links TRBV5-1 to TRBJ1-2; tentative D call: TRBD1 (5 bases). Germline V CDR1 and CDR2: SGHRS, YFSETQ. The CDR3 is 12 residues long. V was cut by 0 bases and J by 6 bases, with 6 bases left in between. The CDR3 protein is CASSLARDGYTF. The CDR3 DNA reads as TGCGCCAGCAGCTTGGCCAGGGATGGCTACACCTTC. Variable domain in full (rest from reference TRBV5-1 and TRBJ1-2): KAGVTQTPRYLIKTRGQQVTLSCSPISGHRSVSWYQQTPGQGLQFLFEYFSETQRNKGNFPGRFSGRQFSNSRSEMNVSTLELGDSALYLCASSLARDGYTFGSGTRLTVV.

The chain uses TRBV2 and TRBJ1-5; 8 positions agree with TRBD1. The trim removed 2 bases at V and 7 bases at J, leaving 7 bases unmatched. CDR1 and CDR2 (germline): SNHLY, FYNNEI. The CDR3 is 15 residues long. The CDR3 spells CASSELATGDQPQHF. The CDR3 bases are TGTGCCAGCAGTGAATTGGCGACAGGGGACCAGCCCCAGCATTTT.

This chain joins TRBV9 and TRBJ1-1; 11 nucleotides agree with TRBD1. CDR3 length: 18 residues. V was pared by 0 bases and J by 4 bases, with 11 bases of the junction left unmatched. In germline, CDR1 is SGDLS, CDR2 YYNGEE. Written as DNA, the CDR3 is TGTGCCAGCAGCGTAGGGGCCCCCGGGACAGGGGGGCGCACTGAAGCTTTCTTT. This encodes CASSVGAPGTGGRTEAFF.

The chain uses TRBV14 and TRBJ2-1, with a possible D match to TRBD2 (5 bases). CDR1 and CDR2 (germline): SGHDN, FVKESK. V was shortened by 2 bases and J by 1 base, with 12 bases between the two germline ends. This CDR3 has 16 amino acids. CDR3 nucleotides: TGTGCCAGCAGCCAAAATGACGAGGGATCCTACAATGAGCAGTTCTTC. Protein product: CASSQNDEGSYNEQFF.

The V and J genes are TRBV2 and TRBJ2-7; TRBD1 agrees at 10 bases. Looked up from germline, CDR1 is SNHLY and CDR2 is FYNNEI. J lost 6 bases, V lost 4 bases, and 3 bases had no gene match. The CDR3 consists of 13 residues. The CDR3 loop is CASSAGQGSEQYF. The CDR3 DNA is TGTGCCAGCAGTGCGGGACAGGGGTCCGAGCAGTACTTC.

The chain joins TRBV30 to TRBJ1-4; no firm D call. V lost 2 bases, J lost 8 bases, and 12 bases lay in between. The CDR3 totals 13 residues. Germline V gene lookup returns CDR1 GTSNPN and CDR2 SVGIG (reference sequence). CDR3 region: CAWSPLGGEKLFF. CDR3 nucleotides: TGTGCCTGGAGTCCCCTTGGCGGCGAAAAACTGTTTTTT.

Points on this clone: One end of the junction is discordant with germline, which a read error may explain. This chain joins TRBV7-8 and TRBJ1-6, with D hard to call. CDR1 SGHVS and CDR2 FQNEAQ come from the germline V gene. CDR3 length: 13 residues. The CDR3 region is CASSLASDSPLHF. The CDR3 DNA reads as TGTGCCAGCAGCCTAGCATCCGATTCACCCCTCCACTTT.

The chain links TRBV6-5 to TRBJ2-7, with 12 bases that match TRBD2. The CDR3 has 15 residues. CDR1 and CDR2 from the germline V gene are MNHEY and SVGAGI. Trimming at V came to 4 bases and at J to 6 bases, leaving 7 bases not matched to a gene. The CDR3 is CASSFSSGGAAEQYF. The DNA for the CDR3 is TGTGCCAGCAGTTTCTCTAGCGGGGGGGCCGCCGAGCAGTACTTC.

The rearrangement uses TRBV15 and TRBJ1-4; TRBD1 aligns across 7 bases. Germline CDR1 LNHNV, CDR2 YYDKDF (reference sequence). V lost 5 bases to trimming and J lost 7 bases; unmatched junction nucleotides: 4. The CDR3 sequence is 13 residues long. In DNA, the CDR3 is TGTGCCACCAGCGACAGGGAAAGTGAAAAACTGTTTTTT. This translates into CATSDRESEKLFF.

This chain connects TRBV10-3 to TRBJ1-3, with D possibly being TRBD1 (5 bases). The germline V and J ends were trimmed by 6 bases and 2 bases, with 11 bases remaining between them. This CDR3 contains 14 residues. CDR1 ENHRY and CDR2 SYGVKD come from the germline V gene. Here the CDR3 DNA reads TGTGCCATCAGACCCGGACAAGCTGGAAACACCATATATTTT. It translates to CAIRPGQAGNTIYF.

The chain uses TRBV7-8 and TRBJ1-6, with no clear D. Germline loops: CDR1 SGHVS, CDR2 FQNEAQ. Trimming shortened V by 0 bases and J by 0 bases, and 12 bases separated the two germline ends. The CDR3 consists of 18 residues. For the CDR3, the DNA is TGTGCCAGCAGCTTAGCTACCGGAGTACGCTCCTATAATTCACCCCTCCACTTT. It is translated as CASSLATGVRSYNSPLHF. The full variable domain, in which reference TRBV7-8 and TRBJ1-6 provide the parts outside the CDR3, is GAGVSQSPRYKVAKRGQDVALRCDPISGHVSLFWYQQALGQGPEFLTYFQNEAQLDKSGLPSDRFFAERPEGSVSTLKIQRTQQEDSAVYLCASSLATGVRSYNSPLHFGNGTRLTVT.